The source of this T cell receptor (beta chain) is a study of cytomegalovirus exposure and HLA in healthy donors. Study-level results: Testing in vitro showed three CMV-associated chains specific for CMV antigens. An analysis was carried out later, and it reportedly showed fewer N-insertions in an Asian-associated ancestry cluster than the approximately 610-donor mean.

Notes on this clone: Its target is not known.

PCR employed 60 Vbeta and 13 Jbeta primers. This table comes from immunoSEQ multiplex PCR, and its TCRdb copy is limited to in-frame clones, with some not included. The sample yields 90,000 to 110,000 clones, around 80% seen once. Germline V gene sequence: CDR1 SGHAT, CDR2 FQNNGV. The CDR3 contains 15 residues. V lost 3 bases and J lost 2, with 10 bases in between. The sequencing sample was made of PBMCs. The TCR originated in a man younger than 45 in good health and CMV-seropositive. This chain joins TRBV11-2 and TRBJ2-2; possibly TRBD2 for D (6 bases). The DNA of the CDR3 is TGTGCCAGCAGCTTTTCCGGGAGCAACACCGGGGAGCTGTTTTTT. The encoded protein is CASSFSGSNTGELFF.